The rows below give T cell receptor beta chains drawn from one sample of a study of blood T cell repertoires in COVID-19. Here immunoSEQ multiplex PCR was the method, and the copy in TCRdb shows in-frame clones only, minus some. The profile shows around 160,000 clones, 70% to 90% of them singletons. Sequenced input: peripheral blood. These receptors were obtained from a woman in her fifties or sixties with COVID-19, enrolled during active disease. Each CDR3 is given with its conserved first and last residue. A D gene is named only where the DNA matches it firmly. Clone size, where shown, is once, few, many, or a class for clones that have expanded.

V gene: TRBV6-1
CDR3 length: 14
clone size: NA
D gene: NA
J gene: TRBJ1-1
CDR3 protein: CASSEATANTEAFF
CDR3 DNA: TGTGCCAGCAGTGAAGCGACAGCTAACACTGAAGCTTTCTTT

V gene: TRBV5-1
CDR3 length: 16
clone size: NA
D gene: NA
J gene: TRBJ1-5
CDR3 protein: CASSPSGGQGDQPQHF
CDR3 DNA: TGCGCCAGCAGCCCTTCCGGAGGGCAGGGTGATCAGCCCCAGCATTTT

V gene: TRBV2
CDR3 length: 15
clone size: once
D gene: TRBD1
J gene: TRBJ1-2
CDR3 protein: CASKKEGGADYGYTF
CDR3 DNA: TGTGCCAGCAAGAAGGAAGGGGGCGCGGACTATGGCTACACCTTC

V gene: TRBV10-3
CDR3 length: 13
clone size: NA
D gene: NA
J gene: TRBJ1-1
CDR3 protein: CAISPSGGTEAFF
CDR3 DNA: TGTGCCATCAGTCCCTCCGGGGGCACTGAAGCTTTCTTT

V gene: TRBV3-1/TRBV3-2
CDR3 length: 15
clone size: NA
D gene: TRBD1
J gene: TRBJ1-1
CDR3 protein: CASSQDRAANTEAFF
CDR3 DNA: TGTGCCAGCAGCCAGGACAGGGCGGCGAACACTGAAGCTTTCTTT

V gene: TRBV5-1
CDR3 length: 15
clone size: few
D gene: NA
J gene: TRBJ1-1
CDR3 protein: CASSSQALGGTEAFF
CDR3 DNA: TGCGCCAGCAGCTCGCAGGCTCTAGGCGGGACTGAAGCTTTCTTT

V gene: TRBV12-3/TRBV12-4
CDR3 length: 13
clone size: NA
D gene: NA
J gene: TRBJ1-2
CDR3 protein: CASSAGSNYGYTF
CDR3 DNA: TGTGCCAGCAGTGCAGGATCTAACTATGGCTACACCTTC

V gene: TRBV3-1/TRBV3-2
CDR3 length: 14
clone size: NA
D gene: NA
J gene: TRBJ1-1
CDR3 protein: CASSRSEQNTEAFF
CDR3 DNA: TGTGCCAGCAGCCGTTCTGAGCAGAACACTGAAGCTTTCTTT

V gene: TRBV5-8
CDR3 length: 14
clone size: NA
D gene: NA
J gene: TRBJ1-2
CDR3 protein: CASSLEFPQSGYTF
CDR3 DNA: TGTGCCAGCAGCTTGGAGTTCCCCCAGTCCGGCTACACCTTC

V gene: TRBV6-2/TRBV6-3
CDR3 length: 14
clone size: NA
D gene: NA
J gene: TRBJ2-7
CDR3 protein: CASSRRTARDEQYF
CDR3 DNA: TGTGCCAGCAGTCGACGGACAGCCCGGGACGAGCAGTACTTC

V gene: TRBV6-1
CDR3 length: 14
clone size: NA
D gene: NA
J gene: TRBJ2-1
CDR3 protein: CASSEVGGDNEQFF
CDR3 DNA: TGTGCCAGCAGTGAGGTAGGAGGAGACAATGAGCAGTTCTTC

V gene: TRBV7-9
CDR3 length: 14
clone size: NA
D gene: TRBD1
J gene: TRBJ1-2
CDR3 protein: CASSLAGTEYGYTF
CDR3 DNA: TGTGCCAGCAGCCTAGCCGGGACAGAATATGGCTACACCTTC

V gene: TRBV7-2
CDR3 length: 13
clone size: NA
D gene: NA
J gene: TRBJ2-1
CDR3 protein: CASSPDLGREQFF
CDR3 DNA: TGTGCCAGCAGCCCAGATCTGGGGCGCGAGCAGTTCTTC

V gene: TRBV6-6
CDR3 length: 19
clone size: NA
D gene: TRBD1
J gene: TRBJ1-1
CDR3 protein: CASSQTGTGSLWGNTEAFF
CDR3 DNA: TGTGCCAGCAGTCAGACCGGGACAGGGTCCCTCTGGGGGAACACTGAAGCTTTCTTT

V gene: TRBV5-1
CDR3 length: 15
clone size: few
D gene: TRBD2
J gene: TRBJ2-7
CDR3 protein: CASSSGTSDSYEQYF
CDR3 DNA: TGCGCCAGCAGCTCCGGGACTAGCGACTCCTACGAGCAGTACTTC

V gene: TRBV2
CDR3 length: 12
clone size: NA
D gene: NA
J gene: TRBJ1-1
CDR3 protein: CASIVRATEAFF
CDR3 DNA: TGTGCCAGCATAGTCAGGGCAACTGAAGCTTTCTTT

V gene: TRBV7-3
CDR3 length: 13
clone size: NA
D gene: NA
J gene: TRBJ2-5
CDR3 protein: CASSLTLRETQYF
CDR3 DNA: TGTGCCAGCAGCTTAACGCTACGGGAGACCCAGTACTTC

V gene: TRBV3-1/TRBV3-2
CDR3 length: 14
clone size: NA
D gene: NA
J gene: TRBJ2-7
CDR3 protein: CASEVWQGGDEQYF
CDR3 DNA: TGTGCCAGCGAAGTGTGGCAGGGCGGCGACGAGCAGTACTTC